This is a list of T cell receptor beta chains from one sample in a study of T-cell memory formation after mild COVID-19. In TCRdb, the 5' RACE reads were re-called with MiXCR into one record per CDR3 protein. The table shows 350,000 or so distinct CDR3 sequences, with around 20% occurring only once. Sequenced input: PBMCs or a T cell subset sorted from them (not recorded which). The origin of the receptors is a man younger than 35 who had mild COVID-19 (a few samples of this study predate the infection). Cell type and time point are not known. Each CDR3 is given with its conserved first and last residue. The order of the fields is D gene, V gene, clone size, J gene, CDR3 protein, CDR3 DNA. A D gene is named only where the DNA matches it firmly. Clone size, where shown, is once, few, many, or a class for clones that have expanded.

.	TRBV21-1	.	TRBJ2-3	CASNPAGGLNADTQYF	TGTGCCAGCAATCCAGCGGGGGGGCTGAATGCAGATACGCAGTATTTT
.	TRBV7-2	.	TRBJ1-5	CASSLVAGTRDQPQHF	TGTGCCAGCAGCTTAGTAGCGGGAACGAGGGATCAGCCCCAGCATTTT
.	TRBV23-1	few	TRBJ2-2	CASSQPTGGIGPGDNTGELFF	TGCGCCAGCAGTCAACCGACAGGAGGAATTGGGCCGGGGGATAACACCGGGGAGCTGTTTTTT
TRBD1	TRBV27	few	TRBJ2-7	CASSLSVQGAYEQYF	TGTGCCAGCAGTTTATCGGTACAGGGGGCCTACGAGCAGTACTTC
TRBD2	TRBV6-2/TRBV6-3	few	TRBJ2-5	CASSYPSGAGETQYF	TGTGCCAGCAGTTACCCTAGCGGCGCTGGAGAGACCCAGTACTTC
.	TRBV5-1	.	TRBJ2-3	CASSRDFTDTQYF	TGCGCCAGCAGCCGGGACTTCACAGATACGCAGTATTTT
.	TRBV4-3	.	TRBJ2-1	CASSPTGYGNEQFF	TGCGCCAGCAGCCCAACAGGGTACGGGAATGAGCAGTTCTTC
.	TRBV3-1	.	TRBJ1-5	CASSQDLVRGNQPQHF	TGTGCCAGCAGCCAAGATTTAGTACGGGGAAATCAGCCCCAGCATTTT
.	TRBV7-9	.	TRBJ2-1	CASSLLGNSYTEQFF	TGTGCCAGCAGCTTACTGGGGAACTCCTACACTGAGCAGTTCTTC
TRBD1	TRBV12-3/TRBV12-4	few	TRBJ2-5	CASSQSGTGWETQYF	TGTGCCAGCAGTCAATCCGGGACAGGGTGGGAGACCCAGTACTTC